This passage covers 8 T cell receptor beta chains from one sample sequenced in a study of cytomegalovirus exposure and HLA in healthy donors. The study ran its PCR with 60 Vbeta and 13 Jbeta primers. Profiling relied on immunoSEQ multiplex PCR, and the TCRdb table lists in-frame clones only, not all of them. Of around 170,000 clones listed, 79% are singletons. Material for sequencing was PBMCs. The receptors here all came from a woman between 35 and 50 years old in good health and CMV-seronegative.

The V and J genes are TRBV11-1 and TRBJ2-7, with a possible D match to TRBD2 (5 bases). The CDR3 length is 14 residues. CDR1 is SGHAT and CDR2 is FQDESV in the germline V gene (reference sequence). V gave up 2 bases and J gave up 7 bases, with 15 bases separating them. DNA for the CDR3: TGTGCCAGCAGCTTATGGGCAGGTTCGGGAGAGCAGTACTTC. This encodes CASSLWAGSGEQYF.

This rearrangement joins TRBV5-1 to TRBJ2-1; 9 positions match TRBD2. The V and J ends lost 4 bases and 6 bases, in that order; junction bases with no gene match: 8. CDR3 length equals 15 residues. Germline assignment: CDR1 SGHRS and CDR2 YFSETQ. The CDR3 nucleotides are TGCGCCAGCAGCCCCGACCCGGGACTAGCCAATGAGCAGTTCTTC. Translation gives CASSPDPGLANEQFF.

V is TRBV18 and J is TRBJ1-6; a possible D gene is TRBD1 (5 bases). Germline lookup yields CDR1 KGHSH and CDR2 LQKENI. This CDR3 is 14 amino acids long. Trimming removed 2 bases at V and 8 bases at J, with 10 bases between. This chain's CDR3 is CASSPVGQYSPLHF. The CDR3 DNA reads TGTGCCAGCTCACCAGTAGGACAATATTCACCCCTCCACTTT.

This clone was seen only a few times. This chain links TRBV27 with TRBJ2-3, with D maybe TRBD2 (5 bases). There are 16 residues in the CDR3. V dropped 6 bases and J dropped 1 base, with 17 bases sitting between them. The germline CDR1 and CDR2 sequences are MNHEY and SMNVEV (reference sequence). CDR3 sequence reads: CASSTGGRARTDTQYF. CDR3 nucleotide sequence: TGTGCCAGCAGCACTGGTGGGCGGGCTCGCACAGATACGCAGTATTTT.

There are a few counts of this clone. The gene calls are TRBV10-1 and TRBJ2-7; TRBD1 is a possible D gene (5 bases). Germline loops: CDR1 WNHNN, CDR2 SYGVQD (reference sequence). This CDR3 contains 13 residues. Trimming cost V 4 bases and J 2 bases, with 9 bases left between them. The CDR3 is CASSGQYPYEQYF. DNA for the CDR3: TGCGCCAGCAGTGGACAGTACCCCTACGAGCAGTACTTC.

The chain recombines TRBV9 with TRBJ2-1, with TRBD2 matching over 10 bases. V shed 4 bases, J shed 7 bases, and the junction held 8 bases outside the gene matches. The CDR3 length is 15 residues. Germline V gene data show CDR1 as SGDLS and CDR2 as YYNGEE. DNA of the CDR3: TGTGCCAGCAGCTCTAGTGGGACTAGCGTAAATGAGCAGTTCTTC. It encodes CASSSSGTSVNEQFF.

The CDR3 coding sequence is TGTGCCAGCAGTGACTTTAGAGGTTTCTCCTACGAGCAGTACTTC. It codes for CASSDFRGFSYEQYF. This sequence joins TRBV6-4 and TRBJ2-7; no clear D gene. The CDR3 is 15 amino acids. The V end lost 1 base, the J end lost 0 bases, and 10 bases lay between the germline ends. From germline, CDR1 is MRHNA and CDR2 SNTAGT.

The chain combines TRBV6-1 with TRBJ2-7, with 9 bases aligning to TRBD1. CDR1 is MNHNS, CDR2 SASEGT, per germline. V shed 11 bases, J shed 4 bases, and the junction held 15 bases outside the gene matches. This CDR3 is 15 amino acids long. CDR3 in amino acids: CAGQGSDRGLYEQYF. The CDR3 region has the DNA TGTGCCGGACAGGGCTCGGACAGGGGTCTTTACGAGCAGTACTTC.